The sequence of this T cell receptor (beta chain) was determined in a study of human T cells and chemical hapten exposure. Study at large: The study lasted 20 to 30 weeks, and patients were dosed weekly with diphenylcyclopropenone on the scalp throughout.

In the study's own analysis: Sample TCR counts, which ranged from 23,224 to 690,600, had a median of 95,638. TCRdb re-derived calls from the RACE reads in MiXCR, one entry per CDR3 protein. The V and J calls, along with clone size, are taken from TCRdb and not from the paper's own processing. The top ten hold around 5.8% of the sample, which has tens of thousands of distinct CDR3 sequences, over 10% seen once. General study findings and limits: As patch test score rose, PT1 expanded TCR counts tended to rise as well. Compared to controls, expanded TCRs made significantly more large clusters of similar CDR3s.

The germline V gene encodes CDR1 SGHAT and CDR2 FQNNGV. The CDR3 runs 16 residues. Time point in this sample: patch test 3, about 24 weeks after DPC sensitization. Treatment specified: therapeutic diphenylcyclopropenone sensitization with weekly scalp DPC. With respect to this clonotype: What it binds is not known. The junction and the germline gene differ at one end; a read error may be behind it.

The starting material was whole blood, obtained in connection with sensitization to the hapten diphenylcyclopropenone (DPC). The gene calls are TRBV11-2 and TRBJ2-1, with a possible D match to TRBD2 (5 bases). The sequence derives from a woman aged 45-65 years with alopecia areata. Some clones in this sample may be carry-over from other donors' samples. This CDR3 is CASRPVGRIPYNEQVF. The CDR3, as DNA: TGTGCCAGCAGACCGGTAGGGAGAATCCCTTACAATGAGCAGGTCTTC.